This T cell receptor (beta chain) derives from a study of T cell responses to AZD1222 COVID-19 vaccine. This table comes from immunoSEQ multiplex PCR, and its TCRdb copy is limited to in-frame clones, with some not included. The profile shows under 170,000 clones, 94% of them singletons. V shed 2 bases and J shed 2 bases, with 10 bases lying between them. This CDR3 contains 14 residues. Germline V gene sequence: CDR1 SGHNT, CDR2 YYREEE (reference sequence). This clone was found once. The material was peripheral blood, obtained on day 0 of AZD1222 vaccination. The chain is built from TRBV5-4 and TRBJ2-5, with D tentatively TRBD2 (5 bases). This TCR came from an adult in good health. The CDR3 protein is CASSFGGHQETQYF. Here the CDR3 DNA reads TGTGCCAGCAGCTTCGGCGGGCATCAAGAGACCCAGTACTTC.